This TCR beta chain was observed in a study of PD-L1 blockade in urothelial cancer. Study as a whole: Blood analysis took place 3 weeks (second dose) and 6 weeks after treatment start.

The protocol was immunoSEQ multiplex PCR, while the TCRdb copy is restricted to in-frame clones and leaves out a portion. This table has 25,000 to 35,000 clones, 79% appearing once. The CDR3 spans 16 residues. Germline-derived CDR1 and CDR2 are SGHDN and FVKESK. With V trimmed by 0 bases and J by 2 bases, 7 bases remained unmatched. Specified time point: peripheral blood 6 weeks after treatment start. This material consisted of PBMCs, taken around atezolizumab (anti-PD-L1) treatment. The chain combines TRBV14 with TRBJ2-7; 7 bases map to TRBD2. The receptor's source is a man between 65 and 80 years old with urothelial cancer. Written as DNA, the CDR3 is TGTGCCAGCAGCCAAGATGGGGGGGTAAGGACCTACGAGCAGTACTTC. Protein product: CASSQDGGVRTYEQYF.